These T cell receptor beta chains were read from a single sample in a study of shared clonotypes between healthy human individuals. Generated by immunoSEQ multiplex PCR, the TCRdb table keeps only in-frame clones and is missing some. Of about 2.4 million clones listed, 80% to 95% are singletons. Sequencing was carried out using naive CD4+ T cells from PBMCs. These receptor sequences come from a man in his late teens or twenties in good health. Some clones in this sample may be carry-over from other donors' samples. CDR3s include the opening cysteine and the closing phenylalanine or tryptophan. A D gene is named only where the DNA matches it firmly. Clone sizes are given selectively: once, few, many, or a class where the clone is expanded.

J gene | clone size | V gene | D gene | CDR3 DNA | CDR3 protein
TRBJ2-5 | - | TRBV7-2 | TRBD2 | TGTGCCAGCAGCTCGCGGGAGGGAGAGACCCAGTACTTC | CASSSREGETQYF
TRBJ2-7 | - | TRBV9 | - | TGTGCCAGCAGCGTCGGGGTCCCCTCCTACGAGCAGTACTTC | CASSVGVPSYEQYF
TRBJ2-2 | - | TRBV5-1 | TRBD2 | TGCGCCAGCAGCTTGGAGGCGGGAGACGGGGAGCTGTTTTTT | CASSLEAGDGELFF
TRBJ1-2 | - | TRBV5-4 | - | TGTGCCAGCAGCTTGGATTCTGGAAGCAGGGCCGCAAAATACTTC | CASSLDSGSRAAKYF
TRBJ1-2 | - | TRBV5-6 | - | TGTGCCAGCAGCGGAATAGCTAACTATGGCTACACCTTC | CASSGIANYGYTF
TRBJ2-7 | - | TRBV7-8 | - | TGTGCCAGCAGCTTAGGGTACAGTCCCTACGAGCAGTACTTC | CASSLGYSPYEQYF
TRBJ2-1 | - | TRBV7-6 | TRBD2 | TGTGCCAGCAGCTTAGGGGGGACTAGCGGGCCCCGAATCTTC | CASSLGGTSGPRIF
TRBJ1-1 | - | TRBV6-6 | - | TGTGCCAGCAGCACCGGAGGGTCCACTGAAGCTTTCTTT | CASSTGGSTEAFF
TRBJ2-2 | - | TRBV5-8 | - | TGTGCCAGCAGGGCTCAGATGAACACCGGGGAGCTGTTTTTT | CASRAQMNTGELFF
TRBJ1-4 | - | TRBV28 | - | TGTGCCAGCAGTTTCTCCTCTACAGGGTTTCATCGGGACTATGCTAATGAAAAACTGTTTTTT | CASSFSSTGFHRDYANEKLFF
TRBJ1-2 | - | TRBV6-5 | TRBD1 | TGTGCCAGCACGACAGGGGAGGCAGGCTACACCTTC | CASTTGEAGYTF
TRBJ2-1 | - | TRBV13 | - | TGTGCCAGCACCGGGAGCGGGGAGCAGTTCTTC | CASTGSGEQFF
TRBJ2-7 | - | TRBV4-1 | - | TGCGCCAGCAGCCAAGTAGGGGTGAGGGACGAGCAGTACTTC | CASSQVGVRDEQYF
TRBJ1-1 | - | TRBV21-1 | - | TGTGCCAGCAGACTAGTGGGGCCGACCGAAAACACTGAAGCTTTCTTT | CASRLVGPTENTEAFF
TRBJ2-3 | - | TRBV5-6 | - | TGTGCCAGCAGCCCCCCGGGGAGCGTCGGCACAGATACGCAGTATTTT | CASSPPGSVGTDTQYF
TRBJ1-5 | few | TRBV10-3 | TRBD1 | TGTGCCGCAGGGACAGGGAATCATCAGCCCCAGCATTTT | CAAGTGNHQPQHF
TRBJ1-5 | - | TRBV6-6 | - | TGTGCCAGCAGTTACTCCGAGGGGAGTTTTGGTCAGCCCCAGCATTTT | CASSYSEGSFGQPQHF
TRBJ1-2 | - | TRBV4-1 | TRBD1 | TGCGCCAGCAGCCACTTCCGGGACAGGGTTAATGGCTACACCTTC | CASSHFRDRVNGYTF
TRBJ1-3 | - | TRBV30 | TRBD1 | TGTGCCGGATTACCCTCAGGGGGCGCGGGAAACACCATATATTTT | CAGLPSGGAGNTIYF
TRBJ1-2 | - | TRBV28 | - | TGTGCCAGCAGTTTCGGGTATGGCTACACCTTC | CASSFGYGYTF
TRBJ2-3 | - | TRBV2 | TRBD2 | TGTGCCAGCAGTGTGGGGACTAGTGTAGATACGCAGTATTTT | CASSVGTSVDTQYF
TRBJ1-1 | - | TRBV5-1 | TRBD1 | TGCGCCAGCAGCTTGGGAATAACAGGGGGCACTGAAGCTTTCTTT | CASSLGITGGTEAFF
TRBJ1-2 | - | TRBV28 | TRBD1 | TGTGCCAGCAGTTTATCGGGCAGGGGGTTCGTGAGCCTATATGGCTACACCTTC | CASSLSGRGFVSLYGYTF
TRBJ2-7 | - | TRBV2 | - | TGTGCCAGCAGTGATTATAGCTCCTACGAGCAGTACTTC | CASSDYSSYEQYF
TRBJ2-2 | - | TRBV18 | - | TGTGCCAGCTCACCCCCGACGGGGCCCACCGGGGAGCTGTTTTTT | CASSPPTGPTGELFF
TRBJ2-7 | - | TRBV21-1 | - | TGTGCCAGCAGCAAATTGGAACTTACCTACGAGCAGTACTTC | CASSKLELTYEQYF
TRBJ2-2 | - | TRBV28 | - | TGTGCCAGCACCCATGGGACTTGGGGCGGGGAGCTGTTTTTT | CASTHGTWGGELFF
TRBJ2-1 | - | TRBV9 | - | TGTGCCAGCAGCGTAACGGGAGCTTCCTACAATGAGCAGTTCTTC | CASSVTGASYNEQFF
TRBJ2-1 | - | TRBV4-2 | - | TGTGCCAGCAGCCAAGACGAGGGGAGACAAAATGAGCAGTTCTTC | CASSQDEGRQNEQFF
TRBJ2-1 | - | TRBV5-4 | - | TGTGCCAGCAGCTTGGGCAGCTCCCTCTCCTACAATGAGCAGTTCTTC | CASSLGSSLSYNEQFF
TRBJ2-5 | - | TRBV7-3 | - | TGTGCCAGCAGCCCAACGACAGGACCCCAAGAGACCCAGTACTTC | CASSPTTGPQETQYF
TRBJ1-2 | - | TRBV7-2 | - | TGTGCCAGCAGTCAGACTTCGGACAGATATGGCTACACCTTC | CASSQTSDRYGYTF
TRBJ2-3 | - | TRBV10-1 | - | TGCGCCAGCAGTGAGTCTTTAATTTTGAGGGCGGATACGCAGTATTTT | CASSESLILRADTQYF
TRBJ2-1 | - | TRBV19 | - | TGTGCCAGTAGTATACCGGGGGCTGGCTACAATGAGCAGTTCTTC | CASSIPGAGYNEQFF
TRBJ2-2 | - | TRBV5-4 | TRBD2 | TGTGCCAGCAGCCCCGGCGGGAGGGTAGCCGGGGAGCTGTTTTTT | CASSPGGRVAGELFF
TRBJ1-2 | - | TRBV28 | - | TGTGCCAGCAGTCGACAGGAATCTAACTATGGCTACACCTTC | CASSRQESNYGYTF
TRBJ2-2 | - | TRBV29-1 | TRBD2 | TGCAGCGTTGTCGAACTAGCGGGGGGGGAGCTGTTTTTT | CSVVELAGGELFF
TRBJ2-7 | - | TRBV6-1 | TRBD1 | TGTGCCAGCAGGCCGGGACAGTTTGGTTCCTACGAGCAGTACTTC | CASRPGQFGSYEQYF
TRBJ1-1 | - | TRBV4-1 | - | TGCGCCAGCAGCCAAGGAGGTAGTTTGAACACTGAAGCTTTCTTT | CASSQGGSLNTEAFF
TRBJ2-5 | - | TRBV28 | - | TGTGCCAGCAGTTTAGGGTCCTGGGAGCAGTACTTC | CASSLGSWEQYF
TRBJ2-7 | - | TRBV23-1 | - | TGCGCCAGACAAAACGGGAAACCCTACGAGCAGTACTTC | CARQNGKPYEQYF
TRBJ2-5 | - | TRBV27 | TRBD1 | TGTGCCAGTCGCCGACAGGGGATTATCCAAGAGACCCAGTACTTC | CASRRQGIIQETQYF
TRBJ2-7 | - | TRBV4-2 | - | - | CASSHFGNEQYF
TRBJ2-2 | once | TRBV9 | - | TGTGCCAGCAGCGTAGCGGGCAACACCGGGGAGCTGTTTTTT | CASSVAGNTGELFF
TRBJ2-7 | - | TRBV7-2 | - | TGTGCCAGCAGCCGGACTATACCCTACGAGCAGTACTTC | CASSRTIPYEQYF
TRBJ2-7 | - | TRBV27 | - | TGTGCCAGCAGTTTAAGTGGGGCACCCTACGAGCAGTACTTC | CASSLSGAPYEQYF
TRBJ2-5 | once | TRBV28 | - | TGTGCCAGCAGTTCAGGGGGGCGGGAGACCCAGTACTTC | CASSSGGRETQYF
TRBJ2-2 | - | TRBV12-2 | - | TGTGCAAGTCGCTTATCGCCAACCGATTCGACCGGGACTAGCCGTACCGGGGAGCTGTTTTTT | CASRLSPTDSTGTSRTGELFF
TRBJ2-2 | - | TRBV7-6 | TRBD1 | TGTGCCAGCAGCACATTCGACAGGGGGAGAGCCGGGGAGCTGTTTTTT | CASSTFDRGRAGELFF
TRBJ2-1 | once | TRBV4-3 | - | TGCGCCAGCAGCCAAGAGGCGCCTTTTAGGCAGGGGTCCTACAATGAGCAGTTCTTC | CASSQEAPFRQGSYNEQFF
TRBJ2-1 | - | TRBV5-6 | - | TGTGCCAGCAGCCCAGGCCCATTGGCCTACAATGAGCAGTTCTTC | CASSPGPLAYNEQFF
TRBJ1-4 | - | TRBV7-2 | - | TGTGCCAGCAGCCCCAGAGGGAATTCTGGGGTCTATAATGAAAAACTGTTTTTT | CASSPRGNSGVYNEKLFF
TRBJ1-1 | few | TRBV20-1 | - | TGCAGTGCTAGTCAGAGGACCGGAGCTTTCTTT | CSASQRTGAFF
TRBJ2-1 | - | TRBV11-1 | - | TGTGCCAGCAGCTTCGGACACCACAATGAGCAGTTCTTC | CASSFGHHNEQFF
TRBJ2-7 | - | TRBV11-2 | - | TGTGCCAGCAGCTACGACCGTAGGGGTTACTACGAGCAGTACTTC | CASSYDRRGYYEQYF
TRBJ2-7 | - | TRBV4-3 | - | TGCGCCAGCAGCCAAGAGTCGACGACCTACGAGCAGTACTTC | CASSQESTTYEQYF
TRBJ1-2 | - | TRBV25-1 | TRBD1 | TGTGCCAGCAGTGCTGGACAGGGGGTTCACTATGGCTACACCTTC | CASSAGQGVHYGYTF